This TCR beta chain was profiled in a study of technical replicates of blood from several donors. The germline V gene encodes CDR1 SGHTA and CDR2 FQGTGA. Trimming at V came to 4 bases and at J to 1 base, leaving 6 bases not matched to a gene. The CDR3 has 15 amino acids. Clones were sequenced by immunoSEQ multiplex PCR, and TCRdb holds only the in-frame ones, with some missing. Here the sample spans about 80,000 clones, about 98% being singletons. The receptor was derived from a human donor in good health. This chain links TRBV7-3 with TRBJ1-1; 7 nucleotides match TRBD1. Sequencing used T cells isolated from PBMCs. In nucleotides, the CDR3 is TGTGCCAGCAGCTCAGCGACAGGGAGGAACACTGAAGCTTTCTTT. It encodes CASSSATGRNTEAFF.